The clone carrying this T cell receptor beta chain was found many times. Its antigen is not known. J gave up 3 bases and V 4 bases, and 6 bases lay outside the gene matches. The CDR3 covers 15 residues. Germline CDR1 and CDR2: LGHNA and YNFKEQ. Amplification of TCR beta CDR3 regions was performed using RNA transcripts as template. Carried out on the TCR CDR3, a first-round RT-PCR used the HTBI primer set. MiXCR, run by TCRdb on the multiplex PCR reads, gives a single entry per CDR3 protein. The table shows 550,000 to 600,000 distinct CDR3 sequences, with 35% to 55% occurring only once. This specimen belongs to a study of T cells in Graves' hyperthyroidism and ophthalmopathy. Exclusion followed for patients with uncontrolled infection, other autoimmune disease, pregnancy or lactation. Orbital computed tomography, thyroid ultrasound, serum thyroxine and TRAb, and clinical symptoms together informed the diagnoses.

Study-wide findings and caveats: Blood samples included most of the expanded thyroid clonotypes exceeding 0.001. In simple terms, a model built on 13 V-J features told ophthalmopathy apart from stable hyperthyroidism.

The receptor's source is an adult woman with Graves' disease, either hyperthyroidism or ophthalmopathy (not recorded which). J is TRBJ2-5 and V is TRBV4-2; the match to TRBD2 covers 9 bases. Sequencing used peripheral blood or thyroid tissue (not recorded which). CDR3 sequence (DNA): TGTGCCAGCAGCCCCGCGGTAGCGGGAGAAGAGACCCAGTACTTC. It translates to CASSPAVAGEETQYF.